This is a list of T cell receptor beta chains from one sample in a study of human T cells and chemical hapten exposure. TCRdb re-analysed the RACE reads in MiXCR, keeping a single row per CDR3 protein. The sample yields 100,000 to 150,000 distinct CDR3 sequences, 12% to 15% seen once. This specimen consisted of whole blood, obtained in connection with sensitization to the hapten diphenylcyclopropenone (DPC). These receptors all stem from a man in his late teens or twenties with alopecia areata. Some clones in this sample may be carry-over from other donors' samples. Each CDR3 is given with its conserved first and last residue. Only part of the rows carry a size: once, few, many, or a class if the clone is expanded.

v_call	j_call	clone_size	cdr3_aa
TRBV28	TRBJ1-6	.	CASSLVDRGSSPLHF
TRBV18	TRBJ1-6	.	CASSPWLWSPLHF
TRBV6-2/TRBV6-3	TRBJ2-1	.	CASSSRGLGVSEQFF
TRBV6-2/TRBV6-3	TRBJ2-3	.	CASSYSSSADTQYF
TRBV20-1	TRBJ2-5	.	CSARPHRDRVQETQYF
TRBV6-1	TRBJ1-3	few	CASSERDTIYF
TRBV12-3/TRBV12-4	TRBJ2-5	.	CASGQGAQETQYF
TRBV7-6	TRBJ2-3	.	CASSLLTTGNTQYF
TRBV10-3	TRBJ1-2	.	CAISESTGDYGYTF
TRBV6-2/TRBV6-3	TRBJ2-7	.	CASSYSGTVIYEQYF
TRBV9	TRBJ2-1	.	CASSTSAGGEQFF
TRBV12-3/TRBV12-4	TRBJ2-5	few	CASSTGTETQYF
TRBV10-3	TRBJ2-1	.	CAISGGTYNEQFF
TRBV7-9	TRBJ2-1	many	CASSFRVQYNEQFF
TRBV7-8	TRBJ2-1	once	CASSLGRLAGREQFF
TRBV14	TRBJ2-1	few	CASSQDWDRDDEQFF
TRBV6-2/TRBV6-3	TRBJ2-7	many	CASSYQDYEQYF
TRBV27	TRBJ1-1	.	CASSPPQRLDTEAFF
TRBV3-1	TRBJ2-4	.	CASSPPGLINIQYF
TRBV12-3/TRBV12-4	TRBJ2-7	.	CASSFGSSGAYEQYF
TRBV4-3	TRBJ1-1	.	CASSRGQGVAEAFF
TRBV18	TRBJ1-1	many	CASSLSGSTEAFF
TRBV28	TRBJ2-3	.	CASRLRGFEAQYF
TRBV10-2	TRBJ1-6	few	CASISRDIYNSPLHF
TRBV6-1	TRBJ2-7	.	CASSEGATGVYEQYF
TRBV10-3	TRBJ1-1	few	CAISRALNTEAFF
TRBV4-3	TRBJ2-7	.	CASSQISGTGSTEQYF
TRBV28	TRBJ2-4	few	CASSFGRGFGAKNIQYF
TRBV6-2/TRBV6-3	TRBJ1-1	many	CASSYRSGEYTEAFF
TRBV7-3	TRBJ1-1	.	CASSEQGNTEAFF
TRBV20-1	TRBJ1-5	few	CSARRISNQPQHF
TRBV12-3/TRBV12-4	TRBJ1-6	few	CASSLDFGQVNSPLHF
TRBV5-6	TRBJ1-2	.	CASGGQSYGYTF